This TCR beta chain was sequenced in a study of graft-versus-host responses after intestinal transplantation. Study summary: Recipients obtained multivisceral, liver-intestinal, or isolated intestinal transplants. All recipients got anti-thymocyte globulin induction, then tacrolimus and steroids for approximately 3 years.

Concerning this clone: Its cognate antigen is unknown.

This CDR3 is 10 amino acids long. Deletions cut 3 bases from V and 7 bases from J, with 3 bases between. Germline V CDR1 and CDR2: MNHNS, SASEGT. This table comes from immunoSEQ multiplex PCR, and its TCRdb copy is limited to in-frame clones, with some not included. In the table there are roughly 100,000 clones, roughly 92% of which are singletons. The study's findings and limits: Early post-transplant HvG declines tracked with peak circulating GvH clone levels. Some GvH clones appeared in ileal mucosa or blood before recipient bone marrow.

This chain joins TRBV6-1 and TRBJ1-2; D unresolved. The sequenced sample was unstimulated CD8+ T cells sorted from spleen or lymph node cells, obtained before transplant. The clonotype comes from a human donor who was the organ donor for an intestinal transplant. The CDR3 here is CASSDGGYTF. CDR3 bases: TGTGCCAGCAGTGACGGTGGCTACACCTTC.